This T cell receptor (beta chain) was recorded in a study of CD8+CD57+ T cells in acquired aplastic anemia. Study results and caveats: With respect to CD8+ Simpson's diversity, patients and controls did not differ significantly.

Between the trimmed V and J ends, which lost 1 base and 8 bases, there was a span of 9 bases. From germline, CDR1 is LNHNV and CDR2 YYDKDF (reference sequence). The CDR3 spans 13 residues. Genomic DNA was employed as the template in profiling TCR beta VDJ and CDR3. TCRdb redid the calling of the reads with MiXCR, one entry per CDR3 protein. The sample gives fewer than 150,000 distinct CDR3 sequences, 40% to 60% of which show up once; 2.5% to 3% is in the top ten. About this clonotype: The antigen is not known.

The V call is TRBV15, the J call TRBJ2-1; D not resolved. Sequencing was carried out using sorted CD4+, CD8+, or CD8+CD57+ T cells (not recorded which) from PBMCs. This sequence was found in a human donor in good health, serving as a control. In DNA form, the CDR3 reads TGTGCCACCAGCAGAGGGGTAGTCGATGAGCAGTTCTTC. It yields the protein CATSRGVVDEQFF.